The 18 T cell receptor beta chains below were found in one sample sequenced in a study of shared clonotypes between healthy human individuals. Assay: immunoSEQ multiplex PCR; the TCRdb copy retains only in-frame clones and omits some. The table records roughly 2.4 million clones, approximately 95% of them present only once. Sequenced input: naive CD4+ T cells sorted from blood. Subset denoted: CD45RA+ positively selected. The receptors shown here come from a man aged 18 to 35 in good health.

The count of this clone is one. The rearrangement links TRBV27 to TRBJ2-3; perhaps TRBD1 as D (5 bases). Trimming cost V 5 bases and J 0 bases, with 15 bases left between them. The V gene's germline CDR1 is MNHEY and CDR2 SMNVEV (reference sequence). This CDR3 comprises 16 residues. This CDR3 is CASSPSTGASTDTQYF. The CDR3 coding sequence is TGTGCCAGCAGTCCGTCCACAGGTGCTAGCACAGATACGCAGTATTTT.

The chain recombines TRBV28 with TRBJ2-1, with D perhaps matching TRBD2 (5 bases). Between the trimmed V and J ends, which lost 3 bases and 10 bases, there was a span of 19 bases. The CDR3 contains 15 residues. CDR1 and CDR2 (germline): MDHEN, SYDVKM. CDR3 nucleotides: TGTGCCAGCAGTTTGCTCCGCCCACAGAGGGTGGAGCAGTTCTTC. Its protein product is CASSLLRPQRVEQFF.

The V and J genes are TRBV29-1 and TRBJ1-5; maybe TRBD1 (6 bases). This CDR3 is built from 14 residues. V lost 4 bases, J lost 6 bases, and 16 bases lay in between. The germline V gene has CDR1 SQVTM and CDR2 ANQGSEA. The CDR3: CSVALNRDAQPQHF. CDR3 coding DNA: TGCAGCGTTGCCCTTAACAGGGATGCTCAGCCCCAGCATTTT. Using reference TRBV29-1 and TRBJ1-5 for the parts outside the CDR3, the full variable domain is SAVISQKPSRDICQRGTSLTIQCQVDSQVTMMFWYRQQPGQSLTLIATANQGSEATYESGFVIDKFPISRPNLTFSTLTVSNMSPEDSSIYLCSVALNRDAQPQHFGDGTRLSIL.

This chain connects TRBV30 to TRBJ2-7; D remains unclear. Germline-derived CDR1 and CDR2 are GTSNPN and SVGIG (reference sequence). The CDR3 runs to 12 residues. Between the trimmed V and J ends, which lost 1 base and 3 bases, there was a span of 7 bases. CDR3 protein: CAWSAPYYEQYF. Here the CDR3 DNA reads TGTGCCTGGAGTGCACCCTACTACGAGCAGTACTTC.

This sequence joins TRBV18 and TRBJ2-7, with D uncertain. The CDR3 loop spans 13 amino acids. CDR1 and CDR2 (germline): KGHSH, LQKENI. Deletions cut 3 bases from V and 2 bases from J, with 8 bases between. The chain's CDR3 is CASSPQAPYEQYF. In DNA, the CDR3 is TGTGCCAGCTCACCCCAAGCCCCCTACGAGCAGTACTTC.

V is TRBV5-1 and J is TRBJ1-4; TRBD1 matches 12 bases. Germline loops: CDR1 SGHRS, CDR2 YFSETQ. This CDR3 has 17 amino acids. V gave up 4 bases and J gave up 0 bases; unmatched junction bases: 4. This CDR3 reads CASSKGQGASTNEKLFF. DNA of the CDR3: TGCGCCAGCAGCAAGGGACAGGGGGCATCAACTAATGAAAAACTGTTTTTT.

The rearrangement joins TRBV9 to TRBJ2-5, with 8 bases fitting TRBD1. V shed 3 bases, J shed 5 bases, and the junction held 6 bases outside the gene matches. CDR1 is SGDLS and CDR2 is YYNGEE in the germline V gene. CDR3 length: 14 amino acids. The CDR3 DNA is TGTGCCAGCAGCGCGACAGGGGTGCCGGAGACCCAGTACTTC. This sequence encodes CASSATGVPETQYF.

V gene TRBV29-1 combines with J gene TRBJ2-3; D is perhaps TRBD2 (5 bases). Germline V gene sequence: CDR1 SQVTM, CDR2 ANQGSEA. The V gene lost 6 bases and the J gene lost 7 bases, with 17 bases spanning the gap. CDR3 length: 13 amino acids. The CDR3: CSVTLPGLYTQYF. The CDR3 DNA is TGCAGCGTGACACTACCGGGGTTGTATACGCAGTATTTT.

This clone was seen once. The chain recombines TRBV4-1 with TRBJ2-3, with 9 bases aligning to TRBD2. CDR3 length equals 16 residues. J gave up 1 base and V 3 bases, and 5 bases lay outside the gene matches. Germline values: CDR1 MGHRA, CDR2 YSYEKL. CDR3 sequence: CASSQPRLAGTDTQYF. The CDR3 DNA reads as TGCGCCAGCAGCCAGCCCCGACTAGCGGGCACAGATACGCAGTATTTT.

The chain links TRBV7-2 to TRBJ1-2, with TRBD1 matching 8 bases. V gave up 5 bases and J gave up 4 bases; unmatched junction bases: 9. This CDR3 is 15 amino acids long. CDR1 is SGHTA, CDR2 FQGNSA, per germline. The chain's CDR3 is CASSPGQGDGYGYTF. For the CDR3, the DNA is TGTGCCAGCAGCCCAGGACAGGGTGACGGCTATGGCTACACCTTC.

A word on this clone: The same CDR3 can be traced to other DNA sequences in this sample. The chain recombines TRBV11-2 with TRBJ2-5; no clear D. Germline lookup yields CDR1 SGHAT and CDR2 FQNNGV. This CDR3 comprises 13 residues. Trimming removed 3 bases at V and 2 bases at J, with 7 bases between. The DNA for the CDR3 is TGTGCCAGCAGCTTGGGCAGACAAGAGACCCAGTACTTC. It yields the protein CASSLGRQETQYF.

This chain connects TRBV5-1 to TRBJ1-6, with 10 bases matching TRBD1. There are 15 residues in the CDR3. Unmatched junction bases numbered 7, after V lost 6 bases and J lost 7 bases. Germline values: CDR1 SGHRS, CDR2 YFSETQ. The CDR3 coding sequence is TGCGCCAGCACCGCCCGGGACAGGGGAAATTCACCCCTCCACTTT. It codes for CASTARDRGNSPLHF.

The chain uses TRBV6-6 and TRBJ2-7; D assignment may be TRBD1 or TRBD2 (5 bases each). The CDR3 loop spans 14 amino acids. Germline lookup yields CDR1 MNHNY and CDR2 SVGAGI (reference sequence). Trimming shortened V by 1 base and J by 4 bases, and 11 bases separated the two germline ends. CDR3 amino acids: CASSYLGTRYEQYF. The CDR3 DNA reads TGTGCCAGCAGTTACTTGGGGACCCGTTACGAGCAGTACTTC.

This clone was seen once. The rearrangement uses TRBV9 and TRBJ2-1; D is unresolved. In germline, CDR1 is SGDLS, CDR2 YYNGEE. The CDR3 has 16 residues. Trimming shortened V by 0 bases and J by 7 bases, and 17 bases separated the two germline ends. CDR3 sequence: CASSVGSTGGLNEQFF. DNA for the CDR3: TGTGCCAGCAGCGTAGGAAGTACCGGTGGCCTTAATGAGCAGTTCTTC.

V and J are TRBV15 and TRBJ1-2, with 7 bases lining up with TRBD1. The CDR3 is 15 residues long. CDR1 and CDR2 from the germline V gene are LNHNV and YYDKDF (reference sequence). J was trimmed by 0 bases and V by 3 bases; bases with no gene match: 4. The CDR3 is CATSSGQVTNYGYTF. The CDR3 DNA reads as TGTGCCACCAGCAGTGGACAGGTAACTAACTATGGCTACACCTTC. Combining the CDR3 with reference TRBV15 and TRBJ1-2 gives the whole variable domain DAMVIQNPRYQVTQFGKPVTLSCSQTLNHNVMYWYQQKSSQAPKLLFHYYDKDFNNEADTPDNFQSRRPNTSFCFLDIRSPGLGDTAMYLCATSSGQVTNYGYTFGSGTRLTVV.

The CDR3: CASSVTRRERDEQFF. CDR3 DNA sequence: TGTGCCAGCAGCGTAACTAGGCGGGAGCGAGATGAGCAGTTCTTC. The V and J genes are TRBV9 and TRBJ2-1; 7 positions match TRBD2. The CDR3 is 15 residues long. After removal of 1 base from V and 8 bases from J, the junction contained 9 bases not matched to a gene. CDR1 and CDR2 (germline): SGDLS, YYNGEE. Full variable domain (outside the CDR3, taken from reference TRBV9 and TRBJ2-1): DSGVTQTPKHLITATGQRVTLRCSPRSGDLSVYWYQQSLDQGLQFLIQYYNGEERAKGNILERFSAQQFPDLHSELNLSSLELGDSALYFCASSVTRRERDEQFFGPGTRLTVL.

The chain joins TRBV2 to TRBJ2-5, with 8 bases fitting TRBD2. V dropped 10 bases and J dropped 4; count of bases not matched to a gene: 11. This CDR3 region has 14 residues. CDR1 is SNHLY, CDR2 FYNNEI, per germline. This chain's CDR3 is CATLGLALGETQYF. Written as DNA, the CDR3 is TGTGCCACCCTAGGACTAGCCCTGGGAGAGACCCAGTACTTC.

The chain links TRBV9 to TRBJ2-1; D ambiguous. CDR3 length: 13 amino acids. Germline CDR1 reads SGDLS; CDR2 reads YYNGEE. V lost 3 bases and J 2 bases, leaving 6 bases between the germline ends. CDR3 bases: TGTGCCAGCAGCGCCTCGGCCTACAATGAGCAGTTCTTC. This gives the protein CASSASAYNEQFF.